The 3 T cell receptor beta chains presented below share a single source sample, sequenced in a study of blood T cell repertoires in COVID-19. This table comes from immunoSEQ multiplex PCR, and its TCRdb copy is limited to in-frame clones, with some not included. The sample lists 200,000 to 250,000 clones, 85% to 90% occurring once. Sequenced sample: peripheral blood. These receptors were obtained from a man between 45 and 60 years old with acute or convalescent COVID-19.

This clone was seen only a few times. This chain uses TRBV7-8 with TRBJ1-4, with 11 bases identical to TRBD1. With V trimmed by 5 bases and J by 8 bases, 10 bases remained unmatched. The CDR3 extends over 16 amino acids. Looked up from germline, CDR1 is SGHVS and CDR2 is FQNEAQ. The CDR3 protein is CASSPRGQGAQEKLFF. CDR3 nucleotides: TGTGCCAGCAGCCCCCGCGGACAGGGGGCGCAGGAAAAACTGTTTTTT.

V and J are TRBV7-9 and TRBJ1-5; 7 nucleotides line up with TRBD1. Germline values: CDR1 SEHNR, CDR2 FQNEAQ (reference sequence). V shed 5 bases, J shed 10 bases, and the junction held 11 bases outside the gene matches. The CDR3 contains 14 residues. The CDR3: CASSPTGALPPQHF. The CDR3 bases are TGTGCCAGCAGCCCTACAGGGGCCCTACCCCCCCAGCATTTT.

The rearrangement joins TRBV7-3 to TRBJ2-3, with 15 bases identical to TRBD2. Per germline, CDR1 SGHTA and CDR2 FQGTGA. The CDR3 is 17 amino acids. V shed 3 bases and J 3 bases; nucleotides not matched to a gene: 4. The CDR3 loop reads CASSFTGTSGGTDTQYF. The CDR3, as DNA: TGTGCCAGCAGCTTCACCGGGACTAGCGGGGGGACAGATACGCAGTATTTT.